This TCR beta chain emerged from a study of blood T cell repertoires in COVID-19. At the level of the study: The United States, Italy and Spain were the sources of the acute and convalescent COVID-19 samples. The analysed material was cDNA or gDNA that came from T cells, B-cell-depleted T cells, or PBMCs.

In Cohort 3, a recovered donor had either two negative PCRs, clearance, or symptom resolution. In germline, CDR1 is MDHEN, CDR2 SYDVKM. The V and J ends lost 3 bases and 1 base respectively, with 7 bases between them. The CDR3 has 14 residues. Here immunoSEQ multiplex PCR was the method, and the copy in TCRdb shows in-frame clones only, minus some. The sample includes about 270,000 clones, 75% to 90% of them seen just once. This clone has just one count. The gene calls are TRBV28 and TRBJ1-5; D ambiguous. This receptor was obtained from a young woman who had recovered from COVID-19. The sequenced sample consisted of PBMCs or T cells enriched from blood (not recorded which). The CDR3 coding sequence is TGTGCCAGCAGTTTCCTTACAAGCAATCAGCCCCAGCATTTT. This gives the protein CASSFLTSNQPQHF.